The table lists the clone carrying this T cell receptor beta chain with a count of one. Other nucleotide sequences from this sample produce the same CDR3. This record comes from a study of long-term antiretroviral therapy in people with HIV. CDR3 length: 14 residues. V lost 6 bases and J lost 7; bases outside the gene matches: 11. CDR1 MNHNS and CDR2 SASEGT come from the germline V gene. The assay used was immunoSEQ (version v3.0), run at survey level. Generated by immunoSEQ multiplex PCR, the TCRdb table keeps only in-frame clones and is missing some. The sample consists of around 27,000 clones, roughly 82% of them appearing once.

The TCR was taken from a woman aged 25 to 39 with HIV. V is TRBV6-1 and J is TRBJ1-2, with 7 bases that match TRBD1. Sequencing was performed on unsorted PBMCs, taken 1.1 years before starting antiretroviral therapy. DNA of the CDR3: TGTGCCAGCAGCCCCCGTACAGGGGCGGGTGGCTACACCTTC. Its protein is CASSPRTGAGGYTF.